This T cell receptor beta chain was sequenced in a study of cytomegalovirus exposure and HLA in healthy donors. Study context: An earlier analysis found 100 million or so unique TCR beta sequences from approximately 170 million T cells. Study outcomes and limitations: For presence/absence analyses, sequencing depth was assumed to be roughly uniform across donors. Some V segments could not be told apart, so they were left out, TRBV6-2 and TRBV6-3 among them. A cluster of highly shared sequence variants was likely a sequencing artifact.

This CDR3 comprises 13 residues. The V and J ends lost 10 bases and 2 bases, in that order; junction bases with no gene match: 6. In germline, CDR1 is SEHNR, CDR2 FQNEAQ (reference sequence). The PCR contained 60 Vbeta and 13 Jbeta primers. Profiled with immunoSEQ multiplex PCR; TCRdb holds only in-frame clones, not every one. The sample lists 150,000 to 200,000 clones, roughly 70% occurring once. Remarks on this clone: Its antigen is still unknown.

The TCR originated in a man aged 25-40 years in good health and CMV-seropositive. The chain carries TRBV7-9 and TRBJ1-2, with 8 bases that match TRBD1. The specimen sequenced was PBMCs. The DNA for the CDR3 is TGTGCCACTACGGACAGGGTCAACTATGGCTACACCTTC. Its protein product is CATTDRVNYGYTF.